The 24 T cell receptor beta chains given below trace back to one sample, sequenced in a study of post-analysis software for immune sequencing data. Whole-study results and caveats: Comparison of patients with controls showed 4 to 6 TRBV segments more frequent in patients, TRBV5-6, TRBV5-1 and TRBV20-1 among them.

Tagging with unique molecular identifiers was a feature of the TCR beta cDNA libraries. Each CDR3 protein gets one entry after TCRdb re-called the PCR reads with MiXCR. The sample yields roughly 700,000 distinct CDR3 sequences, 25% to 30% seen once. Antigens of these TCRs are unknown. The specimen was blood. These receptors were taken from a girl between 10 and 17 years old with multiple sclerosis.

V usage is TRBV6-5 and J usage is TRBJ1-1, with 10 bases lining up with TRBD1. Germline lookup yields CDR1 MNHEY and CDR2 SVGAGI. V shed 5 bases and J 1 base; nucleotides not matched to a gene: 1. The CDR3 contains 14 residues. The CDR3 region is CASSDRGPNTEAFF. CDR3 coding DNA: TGTGCCAGCAGTGACAGGGGGCCGAACACTGAAGCTTTCTTT.

V usage is TRBV29-1 and J usage is TRBJ1-2, with D unclear. The CDR3 runs to 11 residues. Trimming shortened V by 2 bases and J by 6 bases, and 7 bases separated the two germline ends. Per the germline V gene, CDR1 is SQVTM and CDR2 is ANQGSEA. CDR3 sequence (DNA): TGCAGCGTTGAACCACGCGATGGCTACACCTTC. Its protein is CSVEPRDGYTF.

This sequence joins TRBV9 and TRBJ2-5; 8 bases fit TRBD2. The CDR3 contains 15 residues. Trimming removed 0 bases from V and 5 bases from J; junction bases left unmatched: 6. The germline V gene has CDR1 SGDLS and CDR2 YYNGEE. In DNA form, the CDR3 reads TGTGCCAGCAGCGTAGAGCGGGGGCTGAGGGAGACCCAGTACTTC. This gives the protein CASSVERGLRETQYF.

This clonotype was seen only a few times. This chain links TRBV13 with TRBJ2-1, with D maybe TRBD2 (6 bases). Germline CDR1 PRHDT, CDR2 FYEKMQ (reference sequence). This CDR3 spans 14 amino acids. Between the trimmed V and J ends, which lost 3 bases and 4 bases, there was a span of 10 bases. CDR3 in amino acids: CASSFFREYNEQFF. The CDR3 DNA follows: TGTGCCAGCAGCTTTTTTCGGGAGTACAATGAGCAGTTCTTC.

This sequence joins TRBV7-8 and TRBJ2-7, with D possibly TRBD2 on 5 matching bases. The CDR3 is made up of 16 amino acids. Per germline, CDR1 SGHVS and CDR2 FQNEAQ. V lost 7 bases and J 7 bases, leaving 26 bases between the germline ends. This CDR3 reads CASTIPRSSGPLEQYF. In nucleotides, the CDR3 is TGTGCCAGCACCATCCCCCGGTCGAGCGGCCCGTTAGAGCAGTACTTC.

The chain couples TRBV5-1 to TRBJ2-5; possibly TRBD2 for D (5 bases). V was clipped by 0 bases and J by 5 bases, with 11 bases between them. This CDR3 region has 14 residues. The germline V gene has CDR1 SGHRS and CDR2 YFSETQ. CDR3 region: CASSLAATGETQYF. The CDR3 bases are TGCGCCAGCAGCTTGGCGGCCACGGGGGAGACCCAGTACTTC.

The chain employs TRBV10-3 and TRBJ1-2; 7 nucleotides align to TRBD1. Trimming took 8 bases from V and 4 from J; bases not matched to a gene: 7. CDR1 and CDR2 (germline): ENHRY, SYGVKD. This CDR3 has 13 amino acids. The CDR3 reads CAIDQGQSYGYTF. CDR3 nucleotides: TGTGCCATCGACCAGGGACAGAGCTATGGCTACACCTTC.

This clonotype has only a few counts. The gene calls are TRBV20-1 and TRBJ2-3; D remains ambiguous. The CDR3 has 15 residues. Between the trimmed V and J ends, which lost 5 bases and 0 bases, there was a span of 15 bases. Per germline, CDR1 DFQATT and CDR2 SNEGSKA (reference sequence). CDR3 in amino acids: CSASENPASTDTQYF. The DNA for the CDR3 is TGCAGTGCTTCCGAGAATCCGGCCAGCACAGATACGCAGTATTTT.

In this sample, this clonotype turned up many times. This rearrangement joins TRBV4-3 to TRBJ2-5, with D perhaps assigned TRBD1 or TRBD2 (5 bases each). This CDR3 is built from 15 residues. Germline lookup yields CDR1 LGHNA and CDR2 YSLEER. V lost 4 bases, J lost 4 bases, and 16 bases lay in between. The CDR3 loop reads CASSPSGAYRETQYF. CDR3 bases: TGCGCCAGCAGCCCGTCCGGGGCCTACCGAGAGACCCAGTACTTC.

This clonotype was detected a few times. V is TRBV29-1 and J is TRBJ2-5, with D unclear. V lost 0 bases to trimming and J lost 2 bases, with 7 bases between them. The germline V gene has CDR1 SQVTM and CDR2 ANQGSEA. The CDR3 has 13 residues. CDR3 bases: TGCAGCGTTGAAGACTACTGGCAAGAGACCCAGTACTTC. This gives the protein CSVEDYWQETQYF.

This rearrangement joins TRBV7-6 to TRBJ1-4; 11 bases map to TRBD1. This CDR3 is built from 17 residues. The germline V gene encodes CDR1 SGHVS and CDR2 FNYEAQ. Trimming took 5 bases from V and 7 from J; bases not matched to a gene: 12. Here the CDR3 DNA reads TGTGCCAGCAGCACCCTACCGGGACAGGGGGTTCGTGAAAAACTGTTTTTT. It encodes CASSTLPGQGVREKLFF.

This clonotype was picked up a small number of times. This rearrangement joins TRBV7-2 to TRBJ2-1; D remains ambiguous. Germline V gives CDR1 SGHTA, CDR2 FQGNSA. CDR3 length: 14 residues. V lost 6 bases and J 3 bases, leaving 12 bases between the germline ends. CDR3 coding DNA: TGTGCCAGCAGAGGGCCCCCAGGCTACAATGAGCAGTTCTTC. This gives the protein CASRGPPGYNEQFF.

V gene TRBV4-1 combines with J gene TRBJ1-2; 8 bases fit TRBD1. J was trimmed by 5 bases and V by 1 base; bases with no gene match: 0. Germline V gene data show CDR1 as MGHRA and CDR2 as YSYEKL. The CDR3 covers 13 residues. The CDR3 sequence is CASSQGDRYGYTF. The DNA for the CDR3 is TGCGCCAGCAGCCAAGGGGACAGGTATGGCTACACCTTC.

This clonotype was detected a few times. Germline is not matched at one junction end, which may reflect a read error. The chain recombines TRBV5-5 with TRBJ2-3; 13 bases are shared with TRBD2. Germline CDR1 SGHKS, CDR2 YYEKEE (reference sequence). The CDR3 sequence is 16 residues long. CDR3 bases: TGTGCCAGCAGCACGGGACTAGCGGGATCGGGTGATACGCGGTATTTT. It yields the protein CASSTGLAGSGDTRYF.

The V gene is TRBV7-2, the J gene TRBJ2-1; D possibly matches TRBD1 or TRBD2 (5 bases each). Germline CDR1 SGHTA, CDR2 FQGNSA. V lost 0 bases and J lost 6, with 15 bases in between. CDR3 size: 16 residues. The CDR3 spells CASSLALQGRFNEQFF. CDR3 DNA: TGTGCCAGCAGCTTAGCTCTCCAGGGACGATTCAATGAGCAGTTCTTC.

This clonotype has at least ten counts. The J gene is TRBJ1-6, the V gene TRBV9, with TRBD1 identical over 9 bases. The CDR3 has 13 amino acids. Germline CDR1 and CDR2: SGDLS and YYNGEE. Trimming removed 9 bases from V and 13 bases from J; junction bases left unmatched: 11. CDR3 amino acids: CATSRGTGTPLHF. As DNA, the CDR3 is TGTGCCACCTCCCGGGGGACAGGGACTCCCCTCCACTTT.

Many counts were recorded for this clonotype. The V gene is TRBV7-2, the J gene TRBJ2-5, with D uncertain. This CDR3 contains 14 residues. Germline values: CDR1 SGHTA, CDR2 FQGNSA. V was shortened by 2 bases and J by 5 bases, with 12 bases between the two germline ends. The CDR3 region is CASSLSFNRETQYF. In DNA form, the CDR3 reads TGTGCCAGCAGCTTATCCTTCAATAGGGAGACCCAGTACTTC.

This clonotype came up a few times. The V call is TRBV27, the J call TRBJ1-2, with D hard to call. Germline loops: CDR1 MNHEY, CDR2 SMNVEV (reference sequence). The CDR3 is 12 amino acids. Trimming removed 5 bases at V and 6 bases at J, with 10 bases between. CDR3 DNA: TGTGCCAGCAGTGCCCCGTCTCATGGCTACACCTTC. Encoded protein: CASSAPSHGYTF.

This clonotype appeared a few times. This chain uses TRBV6-5 with TRBJ1-4; 8 bases align to TRBD1. The CDR3 consists of 15 residues. Trimming cost V 6 bases and J 5 bases; bases outside gene matches: 8. Per germline, CDR1 MNHEY and CDR2 SVGAGI. The CDR3 DNA reads as TGTGCCAGCAGCCCGGTCGGGACAGGCAATGAAAAACTGTTTTTT. Its protein is CASSPVGTGNEKLFF.

V and J are TRBV7-2 and TRBJ2-3, with TRBD1 matching 10 bases. Germline trimming cut 4 bases from V and 6 bases from J; bases unmatched to any gene: 16. From germline, CDR1 is SGHTA and CDR2 FQGNSA. There are 18 residues in the CDR3. The CDR3 sequence is CASSSTSLSGQGSDTQYF. The CDR3 DNA sequence: TGTGCCAGCAGCTCGACCTCCTTATCGGGACAGGGGTCTGATACGCAGTATTTT.

The rearrangement links TRBV28 to TRBJ2-3; TRBD2 matches at 7 bases. Germline assignment: CDR1 MDHEN and CDR2 SYDVKM. The CDR3 loop spans 14 amino acids. J was trimmed by 3 bases and V by 5 bases; bases with no gene match: 5. The CDR3 DNA reads TGTGCCAGCAGTCCTGCGGGGGAAACAGATACGCAGTATTTT. Translation: CASSPAGETDTQYF.

The chain has TRBV6-2 or TRBV6-3 and TRBJ1-1, with D tentatively TRBD1 (5 bases). V was clipped by 6 bases and J by 4 bases, with 18 bases between them. Germline assignment: CDR1 MNHEY and CDR2 SVGEGT. The CDR3 runs to 15 residues. CDR3 loop: CASSPYRGRSTEAFF. The CDR3 DNA reads TGTGCCAGCAGCCCCTACCGGGGCCGAAGCACTGAAGCTTTCTTT.

In its sample, this clonotype was seen a few times. The chain uses TRBV15 and TRBJ2-3, with 7 bases aligning to TRBD2. CDR3 length equals 12 residues. Trimming at V came to 1 base and at J to 8 bases, leaving 0 bases not matched to a gene. Germline V CDR1 and CDR2: LNHNV, YYDKDF (reference sequence). This CDR3 reads CATSRGEGTQYF. The CDR3 nucleotides are TGTGCCACCAGCAGAGGGGAGGGTACGCAGTATTTT.

This chain uses TRBV20-1 with TRBJ2-3, with TRBD2 matching over 7 bases. Germline values: CDR1 DFQATT, CDR2 SNEGSKA (reference sequence). The CDR3 length is 15 residues. Trimming removed 2 bases from V and 4 bases from J; junction bases left unmatched: 9. CDR3 DNA: TGCAGTGCTAGACTAGCGGAGGGAGTCGCAGATACGCAGTATTTT. Translated: CSARLAEGVADTQYF.